One and the same sample provided the 4 T cell receptor beta chains below, sequenced in a study of monozygotic twins with inflammatory bowel disease. From its re-call of the 5' RACE reads, TCRdb lists each CDR3 protein once, without DNA. The sample table sets out 350,000 to 500,000 distinct CDR3 sequences. Sequencing used blood. These receptor sequences come from a human donor with ulcerative colitis or Crohn's disease, or a healthy co-twin of an affected twin (not recorded which).

CDR3 sequence: CATSPGQGPNQPQHF. The chain carries TRBV6-1 and TRBJ1-5; TCRdb's assignment of TRBD1 cannot be checked, as there is no DNA. The CDR3 has 15 residues. Per germline, CDR1 MNHNS and CDR2 SASEGT.

The chain joins TRBV29-1 to TRBJ1-1; TCRdb lists TRBD1, though no DNA is available to test this call. CDR3 size: 13 residues. Per the germline V gene, CDR1 is SQVTM and CDR2 is ANQGSEA. The CDR3 sequence is CSAPGEGNTEAFF. Using reference TRBV29-1 and TRBJ1-1 for the parts outside the CDR3, the full variable domain is SAVISQKPSRDICQRGTSLTIQCQVDSQVTMMFWYRQQPGQSLTLIATANQGSEATYESGFVIDKFPISRPNLTFSTLTVSNMSPEDSSIYLCSAPGEGNTEAFFGQGTRLTVV.

V usage is TRBV12-3 or TRBV12-4 and J usage is TRBJ1-1. This CDR3 contains 13 residues. CDR3 amino acids: CASIYKQNTEAFF.

This chain connects TRBV5-1 to TRBJ2-7; TCRdb's assignment of TRBD1 cannot be checked, as there is no DNA. Germline V gene data show CDR1 as SGHRS and CDR2 as YFSETQ. This CDR3 region has 15 residues. CDR3 residues: CASSPYLGALGEQYF.